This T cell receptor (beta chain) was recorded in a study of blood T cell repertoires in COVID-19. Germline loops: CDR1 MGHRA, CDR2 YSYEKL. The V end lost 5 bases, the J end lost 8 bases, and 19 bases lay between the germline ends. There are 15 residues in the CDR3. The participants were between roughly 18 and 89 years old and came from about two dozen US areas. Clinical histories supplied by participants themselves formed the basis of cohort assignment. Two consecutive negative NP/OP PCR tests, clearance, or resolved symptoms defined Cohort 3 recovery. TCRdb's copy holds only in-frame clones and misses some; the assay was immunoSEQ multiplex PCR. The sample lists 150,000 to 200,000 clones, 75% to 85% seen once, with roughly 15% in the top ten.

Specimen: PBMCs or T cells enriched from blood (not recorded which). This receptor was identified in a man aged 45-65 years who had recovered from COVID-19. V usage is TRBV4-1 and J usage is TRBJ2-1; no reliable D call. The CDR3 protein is CASSDPGGPPHEQFF. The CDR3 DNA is TGCGCCAGCAGCGACCCTGGTGGGCCCCCTCATGAGCAGTTCTTC.